This T cell receptor beta chain comes out of a study of blood T cells in healthy people across ages. Study results and caveats: It was the long-lived donors that had more naive CD4+ cells and higher diversity than aged donors.

For the second PCR, which ran for about 6 to 11 cycles, a sample-barcoded 5' primer and a J-beta primer mix were used. TCRdb fed the 5' RACE reads into MiXCR, producing one record per CDR3 protein. The table includes around 2 million distinct CDR3 sequences, roughly two fifths detected once. The germline V gene has CDR1 LGHNA and CDR2 YSLEER. The CDR3 runs 16 residues. V was pared by 1 base and J by 7 bases, with 17 bases between. A remark on this clonotype: No antigen is known for it.

Samples each yielded at least 6 micrograms of total RNA. The gene calls are TRBV4-3 and TRBJ2-1; D may be TRBD2 (6 bases). This clonotype was sampled from a human donor in good health. Source material: blood. The CDR3 nucleotides are TGCGCCAGCAGCCAAGTCAGGACCGACGGGGGAAATGAGCAGTTCTTC. Residues: CASSQVRTDGGNEQFF.